These 15 T cell receptor beta chains share one sample of origin, sequenced in a study of T cells in Graves' hyperthyroidism and ophthalmopathy. TCR beta CDR3 regions were amplified from RNA. When the TCR CDR3 underwent first-round RT-PCR, the HTBI primer set was used. TCRdb processed the multiplex PCR reads anew with MiXCR; each CDR3 protein has one entry. The repertoire holds around 290,000 distinct CDR3 sequences, with roughly 15% as singletons. The sample comprised blood. The origin of the receptors is a woman aged 40 to 50 with Graves' hyperthyroidism.

This clonotype showed up many times. This chain joins TRBV5-1 and TRBJ2-1, with 8 bases fitting TRBD2. Losses at the gene ends were 1 base for V and 6 bases for J; bases not matched to a gene: 3. CDR3 length: 14 amino acids. Germline assignment: CDR1 SGHRS and CDR2 YFSETQ. This CDR3 reads CASSLSGGGNEQFF. Written as DNA, the CDR3 is TGCGCCAGCAGCTTGAGCGGGGGAGGCAATGAGCAGTTCTTC.

This clonotype was detected ten times or more. The rearrangement joins TRBV15 to TRBJ1-2; TRBD1 aligns across 7 bases. The germline gives CDR1 LNHNV, CDR2 YYDKDF (reference sequence). V trimming: 1 base; J trimming: 5 bases; junction bases outside the gene matches: 10. The CDR3 has 16 residues. The CDR3 bases are TGTGCCACCAGCAGAGCGAAACTGGGACAGCTATATGGCTACACCTTC. Protein: CATSRAKLGQLYGYTF.

In its sample, this clonotype was seen many times. The chain joins TRBV2 to TRBJ2-3; D unresolved. V lost 0 bases and J lost 4, with 2 bases in between. CDR1 is SNHLY and CDR2 is FYNNEI in the germline V gene. There are 12 residues in the CDR3. In nucleotides, the CDR3 is TGTGCCAGCAGTGAAGCTGCAGATACGCAGTATTTT. It yields the protein CASSEAADTQYF.

This clonotype was observed at least ten times. The V call is TRBV10-3, the J call TRBJ2-5; D not certain. Deletions cut 3 bases from V and 5 bases from J, with 7 bases between. Per germline, CDR1 ENHRY and CDR2 SYGVKD. The CDR3 is 12 amino acids. CDR3 in amino acids: CAISESVETQYF. The CDR3 DNA follows: TGTGCCATCAGTGAATCTGTCGAGACCCAGTACTTC.

There are many counts of this clonotype. The V gene is TRBV11-1, the J gene TRBJ2-2; D gene ambiguous. Per the germline V gene, CDR1 is SGHAT and CDR2 is FQDESV (reference sequence). The CDR3 runs 14 residues. V was pared by 3 bases and J by 1 base, with 6 bases between. The CDR3 is CASSFIRNTGELFF. The CDR3 DNA reads TGTGCCAGCAGCTTCATCCGGAACACCGGGGAGCTGTTTTTT.

This clonotype was detected ten times or more. CDR3 residues: CASTVSSGNTIYF. In DNA, the CDR3 is TGTGCCAGTACAGTGTCCTCTGGAAACACCATATATTTT. The gene calls are TRBV19 and TRBJ1-3; D is unresolved. V lost 7 bases, J lost 0 bases, and 7 bases lay in between. Germline loops: CDR1 LNHDA, CDR2 SQIVND (reference sequence). This CDR3 has 13 amino acids.

This clonotype has just one count. This chain connects TRBV5-1 to TRBJ1-1; tentative D call: TRBD1 (5 bases). Germline CDR1 SGHRS, CDR2 YFSETQ. This CDR3 has 15 amino acids. The germline V and J ends were trimmed by 0 bases and 6 bases, with 15 bases remaining between them. In DNA form, the CDR3 reads TGCGCCAGCAGCTTGGTTCCCCTGGGGGGATCTGAAGCTTTCTTT. Encoded protein: CASSLVPLGGSEAFF. Full variable domain (missing parts from reference TRBV5-1 and TRBJ1-1): KAGVTQTPRYLIKTRGQQVTLSCSPISGHRSVSWYQQTPGQGLQFLFEYFSETQRNKGNFPGRFSGRQFSNSRSEMNVSTLELGDSALYLCASSLVPLGGSEAFFGQGTRLTVV.

This clonotype occurred many times. The chain has TRBV3-1 and TRBJ2-1; TRBD2 aligns across 15 bases. The germline V gene encodes CDR1 LGHDT and CDR2 YNNKEL (reference sequence). This CDR3 region has 20 residues. Trimming took 2 bases from V and 2 from J; bases not matched to a gene: 10. The CDR3 reads CASSQPRWTSGRGAYNEQFF. CDR3 in DNA: TGTGCCAGCAGCCAACCAAGGTGGACTAGCGGGAGGGGCGCCTACAATGAGCAGTTCTTC.

This clonotype occurred a few times. V gene TRBV2 combines with J gene TRBJ2-5; possibly TRBD2 for D (6 bases). CDR1 and CDR2 (germline): SNHLY, FYNNEI. V was clipped by 8 bases and J by 5 bases, with 12 bases between them. There are 12 residues in the CDR3. For the CDR3, the DNA is TGTGCCAGCGGAGGGGCCTACGAGACCCAGTACTTC. Encoded protein: CASGGAYETQYF.

This clonotype showed up many times. The chain carries TRBV28 and TRBJ1-2; D is possibly TRBD1 (5 bases). The germline gives CDR1 MDHEN, CDR2 SYDVKM. V was trimmed by 5 bases and J by 4 bases, leaving 20 bases between them. This CDR3 has 16 residues. CDR3 DNA sequence: TGTGCCAGCAGTCCCTCCCCCGGGGGTCGGGGCTATGGCTACACCTTC. Translating it yields CASSPSPGGRGYGYTF.

This clonotype has more than one count but fewer than ten. V gene TRBV19 combines with J gene TRBJ2-5; possible D gene TRBD1, 5 bases. CDR3 length: 15 residues. V was shortened by 4 bases and J by 1 base, with 13 bases between the two germline ends. The V gene's germline CDR1 is LNHDA and CDR2 SQIVND (reference sequence). This CDR3 is CASSRAGMIQETQYF. The CDR3 coding sequence is TGTGCCAGTAGTAGGGCAGGGATGATCCAAGAGACCCAGTACTTC.

The chain uses TRBV10-2 and TRBJ2-1, with a possible D match to TRBD2 (6 bases). CDR3 length equals 16 residues. V gave up 7 bases and J gave up 8 bases, with 24 bases separating them. Per the germline V gene, CDR1 is WSHSY and CDR2 is SAAADI. The CDR3, as DNA: TGCGCCAGCACCCAGGGCCGGGACTGGCTCGGGGATGAGCAGTTCTTC. Translation: CASTQGRDWLGDEQFF.

This clonotype was counted ten times or more. The chain's CDR3 is CASSLGAQVYGYTF. The CDR3 DNA sequence: TGTGCCAGCAGCTTAGGCGCGCAGGTCTATGGCTACACCTTC. This chain connects TRBV7-2 to TRBJ1-2; D uncertain. The CDR3 covers 14 residues. In germline, CDR1 is SGHTA, CDR2 FQGNSA. V was clipped by 1 base and J by 4 bases, with 10 bases between them. Variable domain in full (rest from reference TRBV7-2 and TRBJ1-2): GAGVSQSPSNKVTEKGKDVELRCDPISGHTALYWYRQSLGQGLEFLIYFQGNSAPDKSGLPSDRFSAERTGGSVSTLTIQRTQQEDSAVYLCASSLGAQVYGYTFGSGTRLTVV.

In its sample, this clonotype was seen many times. This rearrangement joins TRBV12-3 or TRBV12-4 to TRBJ2-3; TRBD2 aligns across 10 bases. This CDR3 contains 15 residues. V shed 7 bases, J shed 0 bases, and the junction held 4 bases outside the gene matches. CDR3 loop: CASILAGVSTDTQYF. The CDR3 region has the DNA TGTGCCAGCATCCTAGCGGGAGTGAGCACAGATACGCAGTATTTT.

This clonotype was picked up many times. The genes are TRBV9 and TRBJ1-1; a possible D gene is TRBD1 (5 bases). V gave up 4 bases and J gave up 6 bases, with 16 bases separating them. CDR3 size: 14 residues. Looked up from germline, CDR1 is SGDLS and CDR2 is YYNGEE. The CDR3 protein is CASSSRVRSAEAFF. In nucleotides, the CDR3 is TGTGCCAGCAGCAGCAGGGTGAGAAGCGCTGAAGCTTTCTTT.